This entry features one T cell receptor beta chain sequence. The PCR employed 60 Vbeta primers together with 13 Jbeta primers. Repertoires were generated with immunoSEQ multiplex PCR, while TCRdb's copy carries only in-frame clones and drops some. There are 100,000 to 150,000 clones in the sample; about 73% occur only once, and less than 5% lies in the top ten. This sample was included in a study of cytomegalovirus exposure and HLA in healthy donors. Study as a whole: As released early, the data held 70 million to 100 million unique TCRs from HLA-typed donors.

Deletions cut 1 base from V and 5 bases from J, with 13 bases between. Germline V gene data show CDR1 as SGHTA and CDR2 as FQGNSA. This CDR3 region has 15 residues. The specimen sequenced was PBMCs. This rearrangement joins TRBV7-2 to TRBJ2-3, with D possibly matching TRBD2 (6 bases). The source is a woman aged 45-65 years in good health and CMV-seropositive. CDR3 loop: CASSLGGTRRDTQYF. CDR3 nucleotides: TGTGCCAGCAGCTTAGGGGGGACTCGTCGAGATACGCAGTATTTT.